This T cell receptor beta chain was retrieved from a study of OX40 agonist ivuxolimab in advanced cancers. Describing the broader study: The costimulatory receptor OX40 (CD134) was targeted by ivuxolimab, a fully human IgG2 agonistic monoclonal antibody. Intravenous ivuxolimab was administered to patients every 2 weeks at six dose levels: 0.01, 0.1, 0.3, 1.5, 3 and 10 mg/kg. Of the approximately 50 dose-escalation patients, hepatocellular carcinoma was present in approximately 20, melanoma in approximately 15, renal cell carcinoma in 9 and head and neck cancer in 9. The dose-escalation cohort was about 86% male with a mean age of about 58 years, ranging from roughly 23 to 85. Patients were allowed to have had prior anti-PD-1, anti-PD-L1 or anti-CTLA-4 therapy, and 40% of the dose-escalation patients had previously received checkpoint inhibitors. Partial responses were achieved by three dose-escalation patients, of whom one had hepatocellular carcinoma and two had cutaneous melanoma. Peripheral TCRbeta sequencing aimed to test whether ivuxolimab altered TCR sequence diversity and caused clonal T-cell expansion. The paper reports the monotherapy dose-escalation portion (N ≈ 52 patients) of the phase I ivuxolimab trial.

Concerning this clone: The target of this receptor is not known. No quality values exist for individual bases; no much larger clone is one base distant.

The paper as a whole reports these results and caveats: On average, CD8+ T cells showed more expanded clones than CD4+ T cells after ivuxolimab. In partial responders in the 0.1-3.0 mg/kg groups, normalized peripheral clonal expansion was found to be among the lowest, especially among CD8+ T cells. The antigen specificity of the clonally expanded peripheral T cells was not determined. Low levels of normalized T-cell clonal expansion were also seen in some patients who did not respond. At doses from 0.1 to 3.0 mg/kg, clonal expansion was seen in both CD4+ and CD8+ blood T cells between baseline and week 6.

The V end loses 8 bases and the J end loses 6 bases, and a stretch of 22 bases separates them. Via the germline V gene, CDR1 is MNHEY and CDR2 SVGAGI. The CDR3 spans 15 residues, from the cysteine through the phenylalanine. The read is trimmed to its CDR3 DNA, 45 bases read in frame from base 1. Genomic DNA was extracted from sorted cells for sequencing of the TCRbeta CDR3 region. The immunoSEQ Assay was used for sequencing of TCRbeta CDR3 regions. This is the immuneACCESS table as TCRdb keeps it, with only in-frame sequences that have V and J called. A part of the clones is gone; compared with another copy, unresolved V genes explain less than half, and the rest is unexplained. The sample yields tens of thousands of clones; 90% were counted once. The ten biggest clones cover 7.4% of the sample. Patients with autoimmune disease history or receiving systemic immunosuppression were excluded from the trial. Peripheral blood for TCR sequencing was collected from all dose cohorts at baseline, on cycle 4 day 1, and on cycle 7 day 1. Samples came from an open-label, multicenter, first-in-human phase I dose-escalation trial of ivuxolimab. Adults with locally advanced or metastatic melanoma, renal cell carcinoma, hepatocellular carcinoma or head and neck squamous cell carcinoma were enrolled in the trial. CD4+ and CD8+ T cells were sorted separately from peripheral blood before TCR sequencing.

The material was CD4+ or CD8+ T cells sorted from blood, obtained in a trial of the OX40 agonist ivuxolimab. The clonotype was recovered from an adult with an advanced solid tumor such as melanoma, head and neck, liver or kidney cancer. Rearrangement joined TRBV6-5 to TRBJ1-2, with the D gene not clear enough to name. The DNA sequence follows: TGTGCCAGCGGGTGGTCCAGCGGGATCAAGGATGGCTACACCTTC. Translated, this gives CASGWSSGIKDGYTF.